This is a list of T cell receptor beta chains from one sample in a study of blood T cell repertoires in COVID-19. Profiled with immunoSEQ multiplex PCR; TCRdb holds only in-frame clones, not every one. This table has 310,000 or so clones, roughly 92% appearing once. Source material: peripheral blood. The source is a woman aged 25 to 45 with COVID-19, enrolled during active disease. The CDR3 runs from the conserved cysteine through the conserved F or W. The order of the fields is V gene, J gene, D gene, clone size, CDR3 DNA, CDR3 protein. D genes are given only for firm matches. A clone size is listed for some rows: how often the clone was seen (once, few, many), or a class if it is expanded.

v_call: TRBV7-3
j_call: TRBJ1-1
d_call: NA
clone_size: NA
cdr3_nt: TGTGCCAGCAGCCCCAAGCGTGGGGCAAGCACTGAAGCTTTCTTT
cdr3_aa: CASSPKRGASTEAFF

v_call: TRBV9
j_call: TRBJ1-1
d_call: NA
clone_size: NA
cdr3_nt: TGTGCCAGCAGCCCCCGATGGACAGTGAACACTGAAGCTTTCTTT
cdr3_aa: CASSPRWTVNTEAFF

v_call: TRBV5-4
j_call: TRBJ1-1
d_call: NA
clone_size: NA
cdr3_nt: TGTGCCAGCAGCTGGAGAGGGGGGAACACTGAAGCTTTCTTT
cdr3_aa: CASSWRGGNTEAFF

v_call: TRBV30
j_call: TRBJ1-3
d_call: TRBD1
clone_size: NA
cdr3_nt: TGTGCCTCCGGGACAGGGGGTGGAAACACCATATATTTT
cdr3_aa: CASGTGGGNTIYF

v_call: TRBV7-2
j_call: TRBJ2-5
d_call: TRBD1
clone_size: NA
cdr3_nt: TGTGCCAGCAGCTTAGCGCAGGGGGCGTGGGAGACCCAGTACTTC
cdr3_aa: CASSLAQGAWETQYF

v_call: TRBV11-2
j_call: TRBJ2-1
d_call: TRBD2
clone_size: NA
cdr3_nt: TGTGCCAGCAGCTTAGGGGCTAGCGGGTACAATGAGCAGTTCTTC
cdr3_aa: CASSLGASGYNEQFF

v_call: TRBV10-3
j_call: TRBJ2-3
d_call: NA
clone_size: NA
cdr3_nt: TGTGCCACCAGGACATCCGTTAGCACAGATACGCAGTATTTT
cdr3_aa: CATRTSVSTDTQYF

v_call: TRBV2
j_call: TRBJ2-1
d_call: TRBD1
clone_size: NA
cdr3_nt: TGTGCCAGCAGAAACGACAGGGGGGACTACAATGAGCAGTTCTTC
cdr3_aa: CASRNDRGDYNEQFF

v_call: TRBV7-8
j_call: TRBJ2-1
d_call: TRBD2
clone_size: NA
cdr3_nt: TGTGCCAGCAGCCCCCTGGGACTAGGGTACGGTGAGCAGTTCTTC
cdr3_aa: CASSPLGLGYGEQFF

v_call: TRBV30
j_call: TRBJ2-7
d_call: NA
clone_size: once
cdr3_nt: TGTGCCTGGTCAAGCGGAAGCTCCTACGAGCAGTACTTC
cdr3_aa: CAWSSGSSYEQYF

v_call: TRBV9
j_call: TRBJ2-3
d_call: TRBD2
clone_size: NA
cdr3_nt: TGTGCCAGCAGCGTAGGGCTAGCGGGAGGCGGCGCAGATACGCAGTATTTT
cdr3_aa: CASSVGLAGGGADTQYF

v_call: TRBV10-1
j_call: TRBJ1-6
d_call: NA
clone_size: NA
cdr3_nt: TGCGCCAGCAGTGACGGGTCGTATAATTCACCCCTCCACTTT
cdr3_aa: CASSDGSYNSPLHF

v_call: TRBV7-2
j_call: TRBJ2-6
d_call: NA
clone_size: NA
cdr3_nt: TGTGCCAGCCCCCGTTGGGGCGTCCTCTCTGGGGCCAACGTCCTGACTTTC
cdr3_aa: CASPRWGVLSGANVLTF

v_call: TRBV19
j_call: TRBJ1-1
d_call: NA
clone_size: NA
cdr3_nt: TGTGCCAGTAGTATAGACGTAGAATTTGAAGCTTTCTTT
cdr3_aa: CASSIDVEFEAFF

v_call: TRBV7-2
j_call: TRBJ1-2
d_call: TRBD1
clone_size: NA
cdr3_nt: TGTGCCAGCAGCTCAAACAGGGGGCAGGGAAACTATGGCTACACCTTC
cdr3_aa: CASSSNRGQGNYGYTF

v_call: TRBV9
j_call: TRBJ1-3
d_call: NA
clone_size: NA
cdr3_nt: TGTGCCAGCAGCGTAGGTTCAGGCTACTCTGGAAACACCATATATTTT
cdr3_aa: CASSVGSGYSGNTIYF

v_call: TRBV5-1
j_call: TRBJ2-1
d_call: NA
clone_size: NA
cdr3_nt: TGCGCCAGCCGACAGGACGGGTCCAATGAGCAGTTCTTC
cdr3_aa: CASRQDGSNEQFF

v_call: TRBV28
j_call: TRBJ2-7
d_call: TRBD2
clone_size: NA
cdr3_nt: TGTGCCAGCAGTGGGACTAGCGGGAGAAAGGTCTACGAGCAGTACTTC
cdr3_aa: CASSGTSGRKVYEQYF

v_call: TRBV10-3
j_call: TRBJ1-1
d_call: TRBD1
clone_size: NA
cdr3_nt: TGTGCCATCACCCCCGGGACAGGGGCGACAAACACTGAAGCTTTCTTT
cdr3_aa: CAITPGTGATNTEAFF

v_call: TRBV6-1
j_call: TRBJ1-3
d_call: TRBD1
clone_size: NA
cdr3_nt: TGTGCCAGCAGTGAAGCAGGGGGCTTTGGAAACACCATATATTTT
cdr3_aa: CASSEAGGFGNTIYF

v_call: TRBV5-6
j_call: TRBJ1-5
d_call: NA
clone_size: NA
cdr3_nt: TGTGCCAGCAGTGAGGGGGTTAACAATCAGCCCCAGCATTTT
cdr3_aa: CASSEGVNNQPQHF

v_call: TRBV25-1
j_call: TRBJ2-6
d_call: NA
clone_size: NA
cdr3_nt: TGTGCCAGCAGTGGGGGCGCCTCTGGGGCCAACGTCCTGACTTTC
cdr3_aa: CASSGGASGANVLTF

v_call: TRBV30
j_call: TRBJ2-7
d_call: TRBD2
clone_size: NA
cdr3_nt: TGTGCCTGGAGTGTGGTGCGGGAGGGCCAGTACTTC
cdr3_aa: CAWSVVREGQYF

v_call: TRBV30
j_call: TRBJ2-7
d_call: TRBD2
clone_size: NA
cdr3_nt: TGTGCCTGGAGTGTACACGGGAGGATCGACGAGCAGTACTTC
cdr3_aa: CAWSVHGRIDEQYF

v_call: TRBV24-1
j_call: TRBJ2-3
d_call: TRBD1
clone_size: NA
cdr3_nt: TGTGCCACCAGTGATCCCTCCGGGACAGGGGCCCTTAGCACAGATACGCAGTATTTT
cdr3_aa: CATSDPSGTGALSTDTQYF

v_call: TRBV23-1
j_call: TRBJ2-3
d_call: TRBD2
clone_size: NA
cdr3_nt: TGCGCCAGCAGGCACGGGACTAGCGGGAGGCGGGACACAGATACGCAGTATTTT
cdr3_aa: CASRHGTSGRRDTDTQYF

v_call: TRBV19
j_call: TRBJ1-1
d_call: NA
clone_size: NA
cdr3_nt: TGTGCCAGTAGTACCCGGGGGAACACTGAAGCTTTCTTT
cdr3_aa: CASSTRGNTEAFF

v_call: TRBV5-1
j_call: TRBJ2-7
d_call: NA
clone_size: NA
cdr3_nt: TGCGCCAGCAGCCTAGGACTAATCATCTCCTACGAGCAGTACTTC
cdr3_aa: CASSLGLIISYEQYF

v_call: TRBV5-4
j_call: TRBJ1-2
d_call: TRBD1
clone_size: NA
cdr3_nt: TGTGCCAGCAGCGCGACAGGGGATAATGGCTACACCTTC
cdr3_aa: CASSATGDNGYTF

v_call: TRBV6-5
j_call: TRBJ2-7
d_call: NA
clone_size: NA
cdr3_nt: TGTGCCAGCATGGACTCTTTACGGACCTCCTACGAGCAGTACTTC
cdr3_aa: CASMDSLRTSYEQYF

v_call: TRBV18
j_call: TRBJ2-3
d_call: TRBD2
clone_size: NA
cdr3_nt: TGTGCCAGCTCACCGGTTGGCGGGAGCTCAGATACGCAGTATTTT
cdr3_aa: CASSPVGGSSDTQYF

v_call: TRBV6-5
j_call: TRBJ2-5
d_call: TRBD1
clone_size: NA
cdr3_nt: TGTGCCAGCAGTTTCTGGACAGGTTCCCAAGAGACCCAGTACTTC
cdr3_aa: CASSFWTGSQETQYF

v_call: TRBV7-9
j_call: TRBJ2-4
d_call: NA
clone_size: NA
cdr3_nt: TGTGCCAGCAGCTCCGGACAACCGGGCAAAAACATTCAGTACTTC
cdr3_aa: CASSSGQPGKNIQYF

v_call: TRBV28
j_call: TRBJ1-5
d_call: NA
clone_size: NA
cdr3_nt: TGTGCCAGCAGTGAAAGGGGGACCGTGCGGCCCCAGCATTTT
cdr3_aa: CASSERGTVRPQHF

v_call: TRBV7-9
j_call: TRBJ1-2
d_call: TRBD1
clone_size: NA
cdr3_nt: TGTGCCAGCAGCTCGCTCGGACAGGCCCGGGTTTCGGACTACACCTTC
cdr3_aa: CASSSLGQARVSDYTF

v_call: TRBV30
j_call: TRBJ2-1
d_call: TRBD2
clone_size: NA
cdr3_nt: TGTGCCTGGAGTGTAGCTCTAGCGGGGTACAATGAGCAGTTCTTC
cdr3_aa: CAWSVALAGYNEQFF

v_call: TRBV10-1
j_call: TRBJ2-7
d_call: NA
clone_size: NA
cdr3_nt: TGCGCCAGCAGTGAAAACAGGGATAGCTCCTACGAGCAGTACTTC
cdr3_aa: CASSENRDSSYEQYF

v_call: TRBV19
j_call: TRBJ1-1
d_call: TRBD1
clone_size: NA
cdr3_nt: TGTGCCAGTAGTATATTGACAGGGGTGAACACTGAAGCTTTCTTT
cdr3_aa: CASSILTGVNTEAFF

v_call: TRBV4-1
j_call: TRBJ1-2
d_call: NA
clone_size: NA
cdr3_nt: TGCGCCAGCAGCCGAGACGGTGCTATTAACTATGGCTACACCTTC
cdr3_aa: CASSRDGAINYGYTF

v_call: TRBV10-3
j_call: TRBJ2-7
d_call: TRBD2
clone_size: NA
cdr3_nt: TGTGCCATCAGTGGCCCGGGGGGGAGCTCCTACGAGCAGTACTTC
cdr3_aa: CAISGPGGSSYEQYF

v_call: TRBV27
j_call: TRBJ2-7
d_call: TRBD1
clone_size: once
cdr3_nt: TGTGCCAGCAGTTTACGGACAGGCCGGTTCTCCTACGAGCAGTACTTC
cdr3_aa: CASSLRTGRFSYEQYF

v_call: TRBV27
j_call: TRBJ2-3
d_call: TRBD2
clone_size: NA
cdr3_nt: TGTGCCAGCAGTTTATGGGGACTAGCGGGAGGGAACCACCCCACAGATACGCAGTATTTT
cdr3_aa: CASSLWGLAGGNHPTDTQYF

v_call: TRBV28
j_call: TRBJ1-2
d_call: TRBD1
clone_size: NA
cdr3_nt: TGTGCCAGCACCACTTTATGGCAGGGGGCGGGTGGCTACACCTTC
cdr3_aa: CASTTLWQGAGGYTF

v_call: TRBV10-3
j_call: TRBJ2-3
d_call: TRBD1
clone_size: NA
cdr3_nt: TGTGCCATCATGGGACAGGGGGCAGATACGCAGTATTTT
cdr3_aa: CAIMGQGADTQYF

v_call: TRBV4-1
j_call: TRBJ2-7
d_call: TRBD2
clone_size: NA
cdr3_nt: TGCGCCAGCAGCCAAGATTATACTAGCGGGAGCTACGAGCAGTACTTC
cdr3_aa: CASSQDYTSGSYEQYF

v_call: TRBV27
j_call: TRBJ1-5
d_call: NA
clone_size: NA
cdr3_nt: TGTGCCAGCAGTTTAGGAGGGGCCGGGGTAAATCAGCCCCAGCATTTT
cdr3_aa: CASSLGGAGVNQPQHF

v_call: TRBV3-1/TRBV3-2
j_call: TRBJ1-2
d_call: NA
clone_size: NA
cdr3_nt: TGTGCCAGCAGCCAAGGGGCGGTGGGCAGGGGAGGGGCACTTTTTTATGGCTACACCTTC
cdr3_aa: CASSQGAVGRGGALFYGYTF

v_call: TRBV18
j_call: TRBJ1-5
d_call: TRBD1
clone_size: NA
cdr3_nt: TGTGCCAGCTCACCTTATGGGACAGGGGAAAATCAGCCCCAGCATTTT
cdr3_aa: CASSPYGTGENQPQHF

v_call: TRBV3-1/TRBV3-2
j_call: TRBJ1-2
d_call: NA
clone_size: NA
cdr3_nt: TGTGCCAGCAGCCAACGAGGTAACTATGGCTACACCTTC
cdr3_aa: CASSQRGNYGYTF

v_call: TRBV28
j_call: TRBJ2-7
d_call: NA
clone_size: NA
cdr3_nt: TGTGCCAGCAGCCCCACCTCCCTAGCCGGGGTTAGGTACGAGCAGTACTTC
cdr3_aa: CASSPTSLAGVRYEQYF

v_call: TRBV5-6
j_call: TRBJ2-5
d_call: TRBD1
clone_size: NA
cdr3_nt: TGTGCCAGCAGCCCAGCAGGGGGCAAAGAGACCCAGTACTTC
cdr3_aa: CASSPAGGKETQYF

v_call: TRBV30
j_call: TRBJ2-7
d_call: TRBD2
clone_size: once
cdr3_nt: TGTGCCTGGAGTGTAGCGGGAGGGCCAGAATTCTCCTACGAGCAGTACTTC
cdr3_aa: CAWSVAGGPEFSYEQYF